This T cell receptor beta chain was found in a study of PD-1 blockade in classical Hodgkin lymphoma. Study-wide points: Complete responders' baseline diversity resembled that of newly diagnosed patients.

Time point of the sample: cycle 4 day 1 (C4D1), after more than 5 weeks of nivolumab. Brentuximab vedotin exposure varied among the patients, all of whom had relapsed after autologous stem cell transplantation. Isolation of CD4+ T cells from thawed PBMCs was performed by magnetic negative selection. The CDR3 has 17 residues. CDR1 and CDR2 from the germline V gene are SGHNT and YENEEA. V lost 1 base, J lost 5 bases, and 14 bases stayed unmatched. The method was immunoSEQ multiplex PCR; TCRdb's version includes in-frame clones alone and lacks a portion of them. The table shows roughly 30,000 clones, with over 75% occurring only once. In this sample, this clone turned up a few times. Antigen specificity is unknown.

The origin of this receptor is a human donor with classical Hodgkin lymphoma. This specimen was CD4+ T cells from blood, taken before the fourth cycle of nivolumab. The V and J genes are TRBV11-3 and TRBJ2-7; TRBD2 matches 7 bases. The CDR3 nucleotides read TGTGCCAGCAGCTTAGTGCCCTTCCGGGAGGATGCACACGAGCAGTACTTC. The encoded protein is CASSLVPFREDAHEQYF.